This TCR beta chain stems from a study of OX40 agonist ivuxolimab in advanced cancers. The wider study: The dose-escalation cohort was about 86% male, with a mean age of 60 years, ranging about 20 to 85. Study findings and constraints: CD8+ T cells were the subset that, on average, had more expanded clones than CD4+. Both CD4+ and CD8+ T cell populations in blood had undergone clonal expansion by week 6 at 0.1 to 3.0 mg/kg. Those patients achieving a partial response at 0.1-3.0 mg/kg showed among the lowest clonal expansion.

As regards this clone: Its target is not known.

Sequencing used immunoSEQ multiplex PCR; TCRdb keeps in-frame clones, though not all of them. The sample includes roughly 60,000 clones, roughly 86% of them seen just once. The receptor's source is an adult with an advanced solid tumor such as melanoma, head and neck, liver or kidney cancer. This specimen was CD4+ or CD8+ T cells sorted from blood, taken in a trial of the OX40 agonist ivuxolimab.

The CDR3 protein is CSPRRGETQYF. DNA for the CDR3: TGCAGTCCACGGAGGGGGGAGACCCAGTACTTC. This chain connects TRBV20-1 to TRBJ2-5; the D gene could be TRBD1 or TRBD2 (6 bases each). Trimming took 8 bases from V and 5 from J, leaving 12 bases between them. Germline V gene sequence: CDR1 DFQATT, CDR2 SNEGSKA (reference sequence). This CDR3 comprises 11 residues.